This T cell receptor beta chain originates from a study of early T cells in non-severe SARS-CoV-2 infection. V gave up 4 bases and J gave up 9 bases, with 18 bases separating them. Germline CDR1 LGHNA, CDR2 YNFKEQ. This CDR3 region has 15 residues. Unique molecular identifiers tagged individual cDNA molecules. From the 5' RACE reads, TCRdb called clonotypes with MiXCR, one entry per CDR3 protein. Among 55,000 to 75,000 distinct CDR3 sequences listed, 9% to 15% were seen once. The clonotype was recovered from an adult who was a healthcare worker with PCR-confirmed SARS-CoV-2 infection or an uninfected control (not recorded which). The chain uses TRBV4-2 and TRBJ2-2, with D perhaps TRBD2 (6 bases). Sequencing input: whole blood. Written as DNA, the CDR3 is TGTGCCAGCAGCCCACACCGACTAGTCGCCCGGGAGCTGTTTTTT. Protein sequence: CASSPHRLVARELFF.